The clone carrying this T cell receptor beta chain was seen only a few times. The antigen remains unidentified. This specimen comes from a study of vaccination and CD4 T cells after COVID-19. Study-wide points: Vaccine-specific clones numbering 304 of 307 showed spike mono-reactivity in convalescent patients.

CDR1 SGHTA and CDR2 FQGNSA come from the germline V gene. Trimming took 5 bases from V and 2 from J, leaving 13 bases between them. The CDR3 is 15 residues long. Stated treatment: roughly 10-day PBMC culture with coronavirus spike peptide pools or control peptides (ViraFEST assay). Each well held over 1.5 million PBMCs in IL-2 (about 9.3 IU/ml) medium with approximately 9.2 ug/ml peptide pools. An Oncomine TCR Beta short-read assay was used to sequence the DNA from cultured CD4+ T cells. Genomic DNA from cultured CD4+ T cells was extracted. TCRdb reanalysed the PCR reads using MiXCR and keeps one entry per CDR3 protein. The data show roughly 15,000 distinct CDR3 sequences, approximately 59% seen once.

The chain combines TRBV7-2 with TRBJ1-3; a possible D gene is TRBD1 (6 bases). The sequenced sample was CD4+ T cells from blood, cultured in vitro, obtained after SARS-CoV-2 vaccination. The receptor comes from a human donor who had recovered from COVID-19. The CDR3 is CASSRDGGPGNTIYF. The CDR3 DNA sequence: TGTGCCAGCAGCCGTGATGGGGGGCCTGGAAACACCATATATTTT. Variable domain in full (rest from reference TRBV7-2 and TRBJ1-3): GAGVSQSPSNKVTEKGKDVELRCDPISGHTALYWYRQSLGQGLEFLIYFQGNSAPDKSGLPSDRFSAERTGGSVSTLTIQRTQQEDSAVYLCASSRDGGPGNTIYFGEGSWLTVV.